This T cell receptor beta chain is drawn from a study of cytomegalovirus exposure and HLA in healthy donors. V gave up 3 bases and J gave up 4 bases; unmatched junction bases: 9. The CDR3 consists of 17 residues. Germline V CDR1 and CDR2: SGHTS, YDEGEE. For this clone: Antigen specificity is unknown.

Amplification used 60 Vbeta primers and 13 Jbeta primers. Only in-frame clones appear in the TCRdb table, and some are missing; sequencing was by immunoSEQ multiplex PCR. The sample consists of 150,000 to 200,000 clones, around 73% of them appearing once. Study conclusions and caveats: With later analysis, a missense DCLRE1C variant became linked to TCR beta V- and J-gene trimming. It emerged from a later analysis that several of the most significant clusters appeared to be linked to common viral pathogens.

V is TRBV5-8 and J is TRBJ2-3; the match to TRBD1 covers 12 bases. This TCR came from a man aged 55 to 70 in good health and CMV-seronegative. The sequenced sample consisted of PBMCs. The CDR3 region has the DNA TGTGCCAGCAGCTCCACCGGGACAGGGGGCTTCGCAGATACGCAGTATTTT. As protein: CASSSTGTGGFADTQYF. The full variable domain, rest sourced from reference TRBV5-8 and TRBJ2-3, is EAGVTQSPTHLIKTRGQQATLRCSPISGHTSVYWYQQALGLGLQFLLWYDEGEERNRGNFPPRFSGRQFPNYSSELNVNALELEDSALYLCASSSTGTGGFADTQYFGPGTRLTVL.